This TCR beta chain was identified during a study of cytomegalovirus exposure and HLA in healthy donors. Sequencing used immunoSEQ multiplex PCR; TCRdb keeps in-frame clones, though not all of them. Among over 150,000 clones, approximately 87% were seen once, and the ten largest hold roughly 6%. Study-level findings and limits: The authors enumerated over 150 TCR beta chains as linked to cytomegalovirus. Reports indicated that the classifier achieved high specificity and sensitivity in diagnosing cytomegalovirus status.

Donors were drawn from the roughly 130-subject validation cohort, separate from the approximately 700-subject first cohort. In regard to this clone: Its antigen is currently unknown.

Sequencing was carried out using PBMCs. The receptor comes from a woman aged 25 to 39 in good health and CMV-seronegative.

CDR3 nucleotide sequence: TGTGCCAGCAGCTTAGACACCCTAGCGGCCTACGAGCAGTACTTC. Translation: CASSLDTLAAYEQYF. This rearrangement joins TRBV7-2 to TRBJ2-7; 7 nucleotides align to TRBD2. The CDR3 spans 15 residues. The J segment lost 2 bases and the V segment lost 1 base, leaving 5 bases of the junction unmatched. The germline CDR1 and CDR2 sequences are SGHTA and FQGNSA.